This T cell receptor beta chain was recovered during a study of graft-versus-host responses after intestinal transplantation. Study details: Among the recipients, transplants were multivisceral, liver-intestinal, or isolated intestinal. Recipients uniformly received anti-thymocyte globulin induction, followed by tacrolimus and steroids for three to four years.

Broader study findings: GvH clones were found in recipient marrow; some appeared first in ileum or blood. Early post-transplant declines in HvG were associated with peak levels of circulating GvH clones.

To note about this clone: The target antigen is unknown.

The repertoire was sequenced with immunoSEQ multiplex PCR; TCRdb's copy has only in-frame clones and lacks some. The sample has 9,500 to 13,000 clones; roughly 79% are singletons. Processing released intraepithelial and lamina propria lymphocytes from the graft tissue. Germline trimming cut 2 bases from V and 3 bases from J; bases unmatched to any gene: 6. The CDR3 extends over 15 amino acids. CDR1 and CDR2 (germline): MGHRA, YSYEKL. The genes are TRBV4-1 and TRBJ2-7; TRBD1 aligns across 8 bases. The source is a human patient who received an intestinal transplant, so some T cells may come from the graft donor. The sequencing here drew on ileum tissue, taken 23 days after intestinal transplant. In DNA form, the CDR3 reads TGCGCCAGCAGCCAAAATCAGGGGGCTAACTACGAGCAGTACTTC. Its translation is CASSQNQGANYEQYF.